This entry lists 13 T cell receptor beta chains sequenced from one sample in a study of shared clonotypes between healthy human individuals (dated by TCRdb to 2019 to 2021). Library method: the immunoSEQ multiplex PCR assay. This immuneACCESS table, as held by TCRdb, lists in-frame sequences with V and J called but not all clones. Of the missing ones, under half trace to an unresolved V gene in checked studies; the others have no known cause. This sample gives 550,000 to 750,000 clones in total; over 95% of them show up just once. Together, the top ten hold 0.11% of the sample. CD8 naive samples were obtained by positive selection for CCR7 among CD45RO-negative cells, yielding a CD45RA+CCR7+ population from which TemRA cells were excluded. Sequencing was carried out using naive CD8+ T cells sorted from blood. The cell subset or site label for this specimen denotes: CD45RA+CCR7+. These receptors were collected from a woman aged 30 to 39 in good health.

This chain uses TRBV9 with TRBJ2-5; weak D call: TRBD2 (6 bases). Germline CDR1 reads SGDLS; CDR2 reads YYNGEE. This CDR3 has 15 amino acids. V lost 3 bases and J lost 4, with 16 bases in between. The CDR3 here is CASSDSSWGVETQYF. The DNA of the CDR3 is TGTGCCAGCAGCGATTCTTCTTGGGGGGTAGAGACCCAGTACTTC.

This chain links TRBV7-9 with TRBJ2-3, with D perhaps matching TRBD2 (6 bases). Trimming took 5 bases from V and 2 from J, leaving 14 bases between them. This CDR3 contains 15 residues. In germline, CDR1 is SEHNR, CDR2 FQNEAQ (reference sequence). CDR3 sequence (DNA): TGTGCCAGCAGCCCAAGACGGGGGAACACAGATACGCAGTATTTT. Protein: CASSPRRGNTDTQYF.

In this sample, this clone turned up once. The chain recombines TRBV10-1 with TRBJ2-2; the D gene is possibly TRBD1 (5 bases). Between the trimmed V and J ends, which lost 4 bases and 3 bases, there was a span of 12 bases. The CDR3 loop spans 15 amino acids. From germline, CDR1 is WNHNN and CDR2 SYGVQD (reference sequence). Here the CDR3 reads CASSVGVTDTGELFF. CDR3 DNA: TGCGCCAGCAGTGTAGGGGTGACCGACACCGGGGAGCTGTTTTTT.

This rearrangement joins TRBV28 to TRBJ1-1; 7 positions match TRBD1. This CDR3 contains 15 residues. Trimming cost V 3 bases and J 4 bases; bases outside gene matches: 8. In germline, CDR1 is MDHEN, CDR2 SYDVKM. CDR3 sequence (DNA): TGTGCCAGCAGTTTGGTTTACAGGGGTTCCACTGAAGCTTTCTTT. It specifies CASSLVYRGSTEAFF.

V gene TRBV6-5 combines with J gene TRBJ2-3; TRBD2 matches 8 bases. This CDR3 comprises 14 residues. In germline, CDR1 is MNHEY, CDR2 SVGAGI. With V trimmed by 5 bases and J by 0 bases, 1 base remained unmatched. The CDR3 loop reads CASSTGGSTDTQYF. The CDR3 bases are TGTGCCAGCAGTACGGGAGGGAGCACAGATACGCAGTATTTT.

For this clone: The sample has other DNA sequences that encode this CDR3 too. This chain links TRBV27 with TRBJ2-1; no firm D call. Germline CDR1 and CDR2: MNHEY and SMNVEV (reference sequence). This CDR3 region has 14 residues. Between the trimmed V and J ends, which lost 2 bases and 0 bases, there was a span of 5 bases. DNA of the CDR3: TGTGCCAGCAGTTTAGAGAGCTCCTACAATGAGCAGTTCTTC. This codes for CASSLESSYNEQFF.

This rearrangement joins TRBV6-1 to TRBJ2-7; D possibly corresponds to TRBD2 (6 bases). The CDR3 is 18 residues long. V was clipped by 1 base and J by 0 bases, with 19 bases between them. From germline, CDR1 is MNHNS and CDR2 SASEGT. The CDR3 here is CASSEGLRGMRDSYEQYF. CDR3 in DNA: TGTGCCAGCAGTGAAGGACTCCGGGGGATGAGGGACTCCTACGAGCAGTACTTC.

This chain connects TRBV27 to TRBJ1-1; tentative D call: TRBD1 (6 bases). The ends were cut back, 2 bases at V and 3 bases at J, with 16 bases in the middle. This CDR3 contains 16 residues. In germline, CDR1 is MNHEY, CDR2 SMNVEV (reference sequence). CDR3 loop: CASSLAPGAGHTEAFF. As DNA, the CDR3 is TGTGCCAGCAGTTTAGCCCCAGGGGCAGGCCACACTGAAGCTTTCTTT.

The V call is TRBV19, the J call TRBJ2-1; the D is unclear. The CDR3 loop spans 13 amino acids. Germline V CDR1 and CDR2: LNHDA, SQIVND (reference sequence). Trimming pared 3 bases from V and 8 bases from J, leaving 11 bases between. The CDR3 here is CASSIPPLDEQFF. The CDR3 region has the DNA TGTGCCAGTAGTATCCCGCCCCTGGATGAGCAGTTCTTC. The variable domain in full, completed from reference TRBV19 and TRBJ2-1, reads DGGITQSPKYLFRKEGQNVTLSCEQNLNHDAMYWYRQDPGQGLRLIYYSQIVNDFQKGDIAEGYSVSREKKESFPLTVTSAQKNPTAFYLCASSIPPLDEQFFGPGTRLTVL.

The rearrangement joins TRBV27 to TRBJ2-7; D possibly corresponds to TRBD1 (6 bases). In germline, CDR1 is MNHEY, CDR2 SMNVEV (reference sequence). The CDR3 is made up of 13 amino acids. Trimming stripped 6 bases from V and 4 bases from J, with 13 bases between. The CDR3 coding sequence is TGTGCCAGCAGCCCGACAGGCCTGTACGAGCAGTACTTC. Translated: CASSPTGLYEQYF.

V gene TRBV28 combines with J gene TRBJ2-1, with 9 positions matching TRBD2. This CDR3 spans 19 amino acids. CDR1 is MDHEN and CDR2 is SYDVKM in the germline V gene. V trimming: 7 bases; J trimming: 1 base; junction bases outside the gene matches: 17. The CDR3 DNA is TGTGCCAGCACCCTCTCCCTAAGGCTAGCGGGGATATCCTACAATGAGCAGTTCTTC. Translating it yields CASTLSLRLAGISYNEQFF. Together with reference TRBV28 and TRBJ2-1, the CDR3 gives the full variable domain: DVKVTQSSRYLVKRTGEKVFLECVQDMDHENMFWYRQDPGLGLRLIYFSYDVKMKEKGDIPEGYSVSREKKERFSLILESASTNQTSMYLCASTLSLRLAGISYNEQFFGPGTRLTVL.

The rearrangement joins TRBV5-1 to TRBJ2-1, with TRBD2 as a possible D gene (5 bases). Trimming took off 3 bases at V and 0 bases at J, with 13 bases between the two ends. Germline-derived CDR1 and CDR2 are SGHRS and YFSETQ. The CDR3 loop spans 16 amino acids. The CDR3 reads CASSWSGFTSYNEQFF. Written as DNA, the CDR3 is TGCGCCAGCAGCTGGAGCGGCTTCACCTCCTACAATGAGCAGTTCTTC.

V gene TRBV28 combines with J gene TRBJ1-5, with no clear D. The germline V gene encodes CDR1 MDHEN and CDR2 SYDVKM. The CDR3 spans 13 residues. The V and J ends lost 6 bases and 4 bases respectively, with 10 bases between them. The CDR3 sequence is CASRLGPNQPQHF. DNA for the CDR3: TGTGCCAGCAGGTTAGGGCCAAATCAGCCCCAGCATTTT.